The 6 T cell receptor beta chains reported below all come from one sample, sequenced in a study of blood T cell repertoires in COVID-19. Assay used: immunoSEQ multiplex PCR; TCRdb lists only in-frame clones, some missing. The data show roughly 250,000 clones, 65% to 85% seen once. The sample comprised peripheral blood. The receptors here all came from a woman aged 40 to 55 with active or convalescent COVID-19.

The chain joins TRBV6-6 to TRBJ2-7; D is undetermined. The CDR3 totals 13 residues. Per the germline V gene, CDR1 is MNHNY and CDR2 is SVGAGI (reference sequence). Trimming left V 0 bases short and J 7 bases short, with 10 bases between. The CDR3, as DNA: TGTGCCAGCAGTTACTCGTCCCAGCGTGAGCAGTACGTC. This codes for CASSYSSQREQYV.

J is TRBJ2-2 and V is TRBV5-1; D call uncertain. CDR1 is SGHRS, CDR2 YFSETQ, per germline. Trimming stripped 3 bases from V and 4 bases from J, with 7 bases between. The CDR3 has 13 amino acids. In DNA, the CDR3 is TGCGCCAGCAGCTCGAGAGCCACCGGGGAGCTGTTTTTT. Translation: CASSSRATGELFF.

On this clone: The same CDR3 arises from other DNA sequences in this sample as well. The rearrangement uses TRBV30 and TRBJ1-5; the match to TRBD1 covers 11 bases. The CDR3 has 15 residues. Germline loops: CDR1 GTSNPN, CDR2 SVGIG (reference sequence). The V gene end was trimmed by 1 base and the J gene end by 5 bases; junction bases not matched to a gene: 4. The CDR3 loop reads CAWSAGQGAYQPQHF. The CDR3 region has the DNA TGTGCCTGGAGTGCCGGACAGGGGGCATATCAGCCCCAGCATTTT.

The V call is TRBV19, the J call TRBJ2-3; TRBD2 might be the D (5 bases). The germline V gene has CDR1 LNHDA and CDR2 SQIVND (reference sequence). V lost 2 bases and J lost 4, with 7 bases in between. The CDR3 is 13 amino acids. The CDR3 sequence: CASSIMRADTQYF. The DNA of the CDR3 is TGTGCCAGTAGTATAATGAGGGCAGATACGCAGTATTTT.

The chain links TRBV10-3 to TRBJ2-5, with 12 bases lining up with TRBD2. The CDR3 totals 15 residues. With V trimmed by 6 bases and J by 5 bases, 7 bases remained unmatched. Germline V gene data show CDR1 as ENHRY and CDR2 as SYGVKD. CDR3 coding DNA: TGTGCCATCAGAAAGACTAGCGGGGGATCGGAGACCCAGTACTTC. It is translated as CAIRKTSGGSETQYF.

The V and J genes are TRBV29-1 and TRBJ2-3; no clear D gene. The V gene's germline CDR1 is SQVTM and CDR2 ANQGSEA. The germline V and J ends were trimmed by 4 bases and 1 base, with 12 bases remaining between them. CDR3 size: 14 residues. The CDR3 bases are TGCAGCGTTGCAGCGTGGCAGCGCACAGATACGCAGTATTTT. Its protein is CSVAAWQRTDTQYF.